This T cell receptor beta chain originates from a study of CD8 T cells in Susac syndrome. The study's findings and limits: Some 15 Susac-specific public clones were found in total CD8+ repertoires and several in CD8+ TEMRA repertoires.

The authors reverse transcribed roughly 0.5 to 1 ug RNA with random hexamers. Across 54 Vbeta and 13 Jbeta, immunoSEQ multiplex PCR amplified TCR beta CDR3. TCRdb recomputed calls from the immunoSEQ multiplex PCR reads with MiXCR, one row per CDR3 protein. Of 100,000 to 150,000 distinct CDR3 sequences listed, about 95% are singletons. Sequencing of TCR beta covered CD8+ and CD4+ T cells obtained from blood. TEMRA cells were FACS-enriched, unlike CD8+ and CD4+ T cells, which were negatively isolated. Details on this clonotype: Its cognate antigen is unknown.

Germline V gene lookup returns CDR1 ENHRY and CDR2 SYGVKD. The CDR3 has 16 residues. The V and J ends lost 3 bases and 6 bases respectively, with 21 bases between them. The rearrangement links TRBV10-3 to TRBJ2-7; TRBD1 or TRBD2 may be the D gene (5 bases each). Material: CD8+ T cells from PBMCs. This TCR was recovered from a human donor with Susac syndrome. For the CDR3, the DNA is TGTGCCATCAGTGACCAATCCGGGACCGACGGGGCCGAGCAGTACTTC. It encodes CAISDQSGTDGAEQYF.